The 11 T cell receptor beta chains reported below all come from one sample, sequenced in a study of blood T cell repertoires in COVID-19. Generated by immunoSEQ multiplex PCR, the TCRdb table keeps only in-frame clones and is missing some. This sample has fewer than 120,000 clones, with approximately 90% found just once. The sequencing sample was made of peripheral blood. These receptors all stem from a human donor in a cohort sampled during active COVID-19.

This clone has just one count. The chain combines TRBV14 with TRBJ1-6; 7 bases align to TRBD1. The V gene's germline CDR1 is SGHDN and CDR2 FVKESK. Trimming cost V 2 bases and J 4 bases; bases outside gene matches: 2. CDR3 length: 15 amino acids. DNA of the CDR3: TGTGCCAGCAGCCAAAACAGGGGATATAATTCACCCCTCCACTTT. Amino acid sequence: CASSQNRGYNSPLHF.

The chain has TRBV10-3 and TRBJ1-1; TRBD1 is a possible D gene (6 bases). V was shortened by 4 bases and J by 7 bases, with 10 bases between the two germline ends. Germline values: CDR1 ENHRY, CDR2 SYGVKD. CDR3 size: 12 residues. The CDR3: CAISGQANEAFF. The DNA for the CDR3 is TGTGCCATCAGTGGACAGGCGAATGAAGCTTTCTTT.

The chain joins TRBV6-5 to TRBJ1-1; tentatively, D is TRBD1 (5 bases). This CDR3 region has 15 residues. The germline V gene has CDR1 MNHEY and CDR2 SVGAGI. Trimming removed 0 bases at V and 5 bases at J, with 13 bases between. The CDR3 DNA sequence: TGTGCCAGCAGTTACTCCTGGGGCCAGGAAACTGAAGCTTTCTTT. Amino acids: CASSYSWGQETEAFF.

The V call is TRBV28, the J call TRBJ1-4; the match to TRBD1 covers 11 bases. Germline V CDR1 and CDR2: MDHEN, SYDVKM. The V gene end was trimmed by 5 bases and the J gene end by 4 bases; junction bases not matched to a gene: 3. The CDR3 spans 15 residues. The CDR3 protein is CASSGQGAGNEKLFF. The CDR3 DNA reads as TGTGCCAGCAGTGGACAGGGGGCCGGTAATGAAAAACTGTTTTTT.

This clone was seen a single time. The CDR3 spells CASSYSTDHSNQPQHF. The CDR3 coding sequence is TGTGCCAGCAGTTACTCGACAGACCATAGCAATCAGCCCCAGCATTTT. The rearrangement links TRBV6-5 to TRBJ1-5, with TRBD1 as a possible D gene (5 bases). The V and J ends lost 0 bases and 0 bases respectively, with 9 bases between them. The CDR3 length is 16 residues. The germline CDR1 and CDR2 sequences are MNHEY and SVGAGI.

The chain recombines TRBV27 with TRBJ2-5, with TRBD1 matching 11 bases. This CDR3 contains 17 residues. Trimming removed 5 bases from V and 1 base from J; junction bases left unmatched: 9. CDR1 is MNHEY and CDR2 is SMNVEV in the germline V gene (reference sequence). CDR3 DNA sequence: TGTGCCAGCAGTGGAAGAGGGACAGGGGGGTTCCAAGAGACCCAGTACTTC. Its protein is CASSGRGTGGFQETQYF.

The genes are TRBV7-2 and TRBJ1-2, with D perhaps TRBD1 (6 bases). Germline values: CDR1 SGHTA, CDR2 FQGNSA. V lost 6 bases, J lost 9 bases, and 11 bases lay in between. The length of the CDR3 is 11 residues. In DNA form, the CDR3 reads TGTGCCAGCAGTTCAGGGGTGAGCTACACCTTC. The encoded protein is CASSSGVSYTF.

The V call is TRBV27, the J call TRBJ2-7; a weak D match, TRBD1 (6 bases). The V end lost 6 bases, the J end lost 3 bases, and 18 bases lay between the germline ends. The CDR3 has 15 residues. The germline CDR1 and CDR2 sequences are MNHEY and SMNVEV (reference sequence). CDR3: CASRRTVAGIYEQYF. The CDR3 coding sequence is TGTGCCAGCAGACGGACAGTTGCGGGTATCTACGAGCAGTACTTC.

For the CDR3, the DNA is TGTGCCAGCAGCTTAGCCAGCGGGGTGGGCAATGAGCAGTTCTTC. Translating it yields CASSLASGVGNEQFF. The chain recombines TRBV7-2 with TRBJ2-1; 7 bases align to TRBD2. V trimming: 0 bases; J trimming: 6 bases; junction bases outside the gene matches: 5. The CDR3 contains 15 residues. CDR1 SGHTA and CDR2 FQGNSA come from the germline V gene.

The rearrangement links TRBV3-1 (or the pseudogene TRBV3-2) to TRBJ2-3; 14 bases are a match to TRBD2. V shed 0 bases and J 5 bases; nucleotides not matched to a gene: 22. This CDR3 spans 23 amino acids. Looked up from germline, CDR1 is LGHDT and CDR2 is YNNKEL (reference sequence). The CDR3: CASSQDLSRLAGGPILGRDTQYF. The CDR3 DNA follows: TGTGCCAGCAGCCAAGATCTAAGCCGACTAGCGGGAGGGCCAATCTTAGGTAGAGATACGCAGTATTTT.

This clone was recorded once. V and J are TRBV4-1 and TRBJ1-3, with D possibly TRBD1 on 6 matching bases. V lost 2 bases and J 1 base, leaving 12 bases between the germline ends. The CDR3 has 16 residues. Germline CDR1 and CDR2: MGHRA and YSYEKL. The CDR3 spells CASSQRGGLSGNTIYF. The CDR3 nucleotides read TGCGCCAGCAGCCAACGCGGGGGGCTTTCTGGAAACACCATATATTTT.